This TCR beta chain was sequenced in a study of T-cell memory formation after mild COVID-19. General study findings and limits: CD4/CD8 balance characterized clones contracting day 15 to 85, and CD4+ skew characterized later expanders.

As for this clonotype: Its cognate antigen is unknown.

Sample barcodes and UMIs were carried by the TCR alpha and TCR beta cDNA libraries that 5'RACE generated with constant-segment primers. One entry per CDR3 protein, called by TCRdb with MiXCR from the 5' RACE reads. The sample shows 360,000 or so distinct CDR3 sequences, around 28% of them seen only once. The CDR3 has 17 residues. J was trimmed by 0 bases and V by 1 base; bases with no gene match: 6. Germline V gene sequence: CDR1 MGHRA, CDR2 YSYEKL. The specimen was PBMCs or a T cell subset sorted from them (not recorded which). The chain links TRBV4-1 to TRBJ2-1, with 7 bases fitting TRBD2. This clonotype originated in an adult woman who had mild COVID-19 (a few samples of this study predate the infection). Cell type and time point are not known. CDR3 nucleotide sequence: TGCGCCAGCAGCCAAGGAGCGGGACGGAGCTCCTACAATGAGCAGTTCTTC. Encoded protein: CASSQGAGRSSYNEQFF.